This T cell receptor (beta chain) was found in a study of T cells after yellow fever vaccination. For the study at large: Some fractions had low cell numbers, and these were prepared with SMART-Seq v4 Ultra Low Input. Overall study results and limits: Repertoires sorted by FACS could include abundant clonotypes that are contaminants from the bulk population. Among all clonotypes, a small share was observed in both CD4 and CD8 compartments.

This CDR3 contains 14 residues. V was trimmed by 5 bases and J by 3 bases, leaving 11 bases between them. Germline CDR1 and CDR2: SGHTA and FQGNSA. TCRdb recomputed calls from the 5' RACE reads with MiXCR, one row per CDR3 protein. The table lists a few hundred thousand distinct CDR3 sequences, about a sixth of them singletons. Of note for this clonotype: What it recognizes is unknown.

Source: PBMCs, taken 4 to 5 days after the first yellow fever vaccination. The sequence was collected from a man aged 18 to 29 who received the YFV17D yellow fever vaccine. The chain couples TRBV7-2 to TRBJ1-5; possible D gene TRBD1, 5 bases. This CDR3 is CASSPGRNNQPQHF. In nucleotides, the CDR3 is TGTGCCAGCAGCCCGGGACGGAACAATCAGCCCCAGCATTTT.